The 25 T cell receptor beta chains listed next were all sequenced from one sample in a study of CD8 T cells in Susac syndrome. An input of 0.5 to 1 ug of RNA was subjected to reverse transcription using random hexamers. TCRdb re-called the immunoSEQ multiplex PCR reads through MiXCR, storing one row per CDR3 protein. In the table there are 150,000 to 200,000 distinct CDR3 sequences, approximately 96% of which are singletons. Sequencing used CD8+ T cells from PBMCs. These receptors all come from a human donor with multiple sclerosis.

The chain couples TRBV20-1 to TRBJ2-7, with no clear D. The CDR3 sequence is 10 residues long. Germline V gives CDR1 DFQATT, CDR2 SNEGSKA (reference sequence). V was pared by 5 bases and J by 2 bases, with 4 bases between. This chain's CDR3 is CSAGAYEQYF. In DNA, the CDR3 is TGCAGTGCTGGGGCCTACGAGCAGTACTTC.

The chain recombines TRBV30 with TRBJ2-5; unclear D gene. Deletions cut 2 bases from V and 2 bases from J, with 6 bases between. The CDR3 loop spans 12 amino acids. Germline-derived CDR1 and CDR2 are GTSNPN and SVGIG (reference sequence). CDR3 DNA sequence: TGTGCCTGGAGTTATGGACAAGAGACCCAGTACTTC. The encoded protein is CAWSYGQETQYF.

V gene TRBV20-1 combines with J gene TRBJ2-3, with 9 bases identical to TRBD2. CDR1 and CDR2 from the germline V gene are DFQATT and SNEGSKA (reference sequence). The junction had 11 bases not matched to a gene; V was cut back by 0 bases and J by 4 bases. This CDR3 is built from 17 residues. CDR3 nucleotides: TGCAGTGCTAGAGATCCCTTAGGACTAGCGACACCAGATACGCAGTATTTT. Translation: CSARDPLGLATPDTQYF.

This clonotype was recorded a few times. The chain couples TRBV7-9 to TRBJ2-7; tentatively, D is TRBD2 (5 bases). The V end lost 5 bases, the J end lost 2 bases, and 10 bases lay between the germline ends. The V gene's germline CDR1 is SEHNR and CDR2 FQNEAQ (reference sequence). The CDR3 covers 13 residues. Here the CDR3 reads CASSPGETYEQYF. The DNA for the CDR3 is TGTGCCAGCAGCCCCGGGGAAACCTACGAGCAGTACTTC.

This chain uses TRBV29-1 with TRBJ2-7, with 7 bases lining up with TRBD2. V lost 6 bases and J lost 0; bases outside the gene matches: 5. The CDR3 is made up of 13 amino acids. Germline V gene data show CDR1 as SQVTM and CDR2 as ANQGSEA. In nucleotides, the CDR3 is TGCAGCGTACTCGCTAGCGGCTCCTACGAGCAGTACTTC. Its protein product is CSVLASGSYEQYF.

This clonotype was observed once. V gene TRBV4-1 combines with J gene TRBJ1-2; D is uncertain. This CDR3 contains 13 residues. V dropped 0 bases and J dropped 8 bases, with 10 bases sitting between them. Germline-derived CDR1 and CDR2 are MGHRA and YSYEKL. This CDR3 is CASSQEGNNGYTF. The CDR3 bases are TGCGCCAGCAGCCAAGAGGGGAACAACGGCTACACCTTC.

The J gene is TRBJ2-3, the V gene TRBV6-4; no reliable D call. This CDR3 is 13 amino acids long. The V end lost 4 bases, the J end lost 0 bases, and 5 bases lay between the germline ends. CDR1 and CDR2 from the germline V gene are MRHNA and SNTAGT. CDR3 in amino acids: CASSVTSTDTQYF. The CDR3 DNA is TGTGCCAGCAGTGTGACTAGCACAGATACGCAGTATTTT.

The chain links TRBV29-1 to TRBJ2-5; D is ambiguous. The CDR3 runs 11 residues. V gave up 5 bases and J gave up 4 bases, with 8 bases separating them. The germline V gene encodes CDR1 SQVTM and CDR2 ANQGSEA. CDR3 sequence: CSVLGPETQYF. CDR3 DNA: TGCAGCGTTCTCGGCCCAGAGACCCAGTACTTC.

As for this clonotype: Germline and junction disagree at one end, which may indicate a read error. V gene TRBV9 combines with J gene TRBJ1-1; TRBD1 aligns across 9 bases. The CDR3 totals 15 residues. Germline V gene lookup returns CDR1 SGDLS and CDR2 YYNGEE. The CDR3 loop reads CAGSVDGTGFTEAFF. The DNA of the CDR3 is TGTGCCGGCAGCGTAGATGGGACAGGGTTCACTGAAGCTTTCTTT.

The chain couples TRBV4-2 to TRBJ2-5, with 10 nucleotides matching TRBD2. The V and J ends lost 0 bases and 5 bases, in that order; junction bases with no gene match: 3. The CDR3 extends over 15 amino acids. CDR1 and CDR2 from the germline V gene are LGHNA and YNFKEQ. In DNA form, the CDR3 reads TGTGCCAGCAGCCAAGAAGCGGGGGGGCTGGAGACCCAGTACTTC. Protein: CASSQEAGGLETQYF.

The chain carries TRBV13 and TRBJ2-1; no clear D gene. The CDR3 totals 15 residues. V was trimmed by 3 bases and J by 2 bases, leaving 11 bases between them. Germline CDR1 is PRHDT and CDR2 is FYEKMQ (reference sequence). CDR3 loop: CASSFDERTYNEQFF. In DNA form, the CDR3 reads TGTGCCAGCAGCTTCGACGAAAGAACCTACAATGAGCAGTTCTTC.

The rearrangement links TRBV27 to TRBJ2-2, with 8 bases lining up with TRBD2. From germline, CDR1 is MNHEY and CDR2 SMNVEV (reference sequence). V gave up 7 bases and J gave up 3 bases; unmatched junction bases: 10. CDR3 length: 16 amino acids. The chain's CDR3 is CASTRGGRTYTGELFF. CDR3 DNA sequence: TGTGCCAGCACGAGGGGCGGGAGGACCTACACCGGGGAGCTGTTTTTT.

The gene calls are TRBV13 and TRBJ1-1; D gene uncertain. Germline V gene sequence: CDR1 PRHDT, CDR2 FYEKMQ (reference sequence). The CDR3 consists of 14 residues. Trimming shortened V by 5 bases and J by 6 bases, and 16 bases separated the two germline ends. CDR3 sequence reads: CASSPAIGRAEAFF. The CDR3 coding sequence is TGTGCCAGCAGCCCCGCCATCGGTCGCGCTGAAGCTTTCTTT.

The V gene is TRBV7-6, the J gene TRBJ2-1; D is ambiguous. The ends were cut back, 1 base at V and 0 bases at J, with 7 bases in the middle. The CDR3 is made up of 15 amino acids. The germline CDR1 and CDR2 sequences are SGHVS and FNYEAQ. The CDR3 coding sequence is TGTGCCAGCAGCTTAGGTTGGGGCTCCTACAATGAGCAGTTCTTC. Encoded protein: CASSLGWGSYNEQFF.

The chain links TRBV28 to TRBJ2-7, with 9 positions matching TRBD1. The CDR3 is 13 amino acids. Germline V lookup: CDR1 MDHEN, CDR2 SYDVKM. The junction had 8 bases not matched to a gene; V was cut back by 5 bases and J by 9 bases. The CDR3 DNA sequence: TGTGCCAGCAGTCCCGGGACAGGGTATCGGCAGTACTTC. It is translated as CASSPGTGYRQYF.

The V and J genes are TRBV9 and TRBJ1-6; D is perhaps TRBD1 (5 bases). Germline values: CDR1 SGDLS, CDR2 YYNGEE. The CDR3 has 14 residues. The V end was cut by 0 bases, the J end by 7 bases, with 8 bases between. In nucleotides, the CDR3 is TGTGCCAGCAGCGTAGGGGAGGGGAATTCACCCCTCCACTTT. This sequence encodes CASSVGEGNSPLHF. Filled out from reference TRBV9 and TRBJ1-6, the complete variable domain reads DSGVTQTPKHLITATGQRVTLRCSPRSGDLSVYWYQQSLDQGLQFLIQYYNGEERAKGNILERFSAQQFPDLHSELNLSSLELGDSALYFCASSVGEGNSPLHFGNGTRLTVT.

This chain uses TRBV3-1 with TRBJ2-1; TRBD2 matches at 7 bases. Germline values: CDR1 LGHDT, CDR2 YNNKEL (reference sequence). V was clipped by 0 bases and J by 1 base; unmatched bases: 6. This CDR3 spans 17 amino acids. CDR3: CASSQDASGLSYNEQFF. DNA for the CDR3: TGTGCCAGCAGCCAAGATGCTAGCGGTCTATCCTACAATGAGCAGTTCTTC.

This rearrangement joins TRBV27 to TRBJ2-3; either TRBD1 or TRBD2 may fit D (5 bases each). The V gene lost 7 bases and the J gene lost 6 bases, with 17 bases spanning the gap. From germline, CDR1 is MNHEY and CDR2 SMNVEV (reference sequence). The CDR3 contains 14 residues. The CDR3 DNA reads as TGTGCCAGCAAAGCAGGTACCTGGGGGGATACGCAGTATTTT. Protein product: CASKAGTWGDTQYF.

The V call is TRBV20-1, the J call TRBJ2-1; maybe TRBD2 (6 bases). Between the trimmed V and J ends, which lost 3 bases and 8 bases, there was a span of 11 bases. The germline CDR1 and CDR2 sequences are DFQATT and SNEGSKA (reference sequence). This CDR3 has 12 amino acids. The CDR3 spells CSASGSFYEQFF. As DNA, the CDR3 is TGCAGTGCTAGCGGGAGCTTCTATGAGCAGTTCTTC.

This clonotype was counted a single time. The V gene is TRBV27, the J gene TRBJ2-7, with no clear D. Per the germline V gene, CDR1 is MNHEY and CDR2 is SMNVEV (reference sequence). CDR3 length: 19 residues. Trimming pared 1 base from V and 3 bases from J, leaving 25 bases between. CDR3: CASSLWVAPLSFTNYEQYF. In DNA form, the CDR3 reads TGTGCCAGCAGTTTATGGGTAGCACCCTTGTCATTTACCAACTACGAGCAGTACTTC.

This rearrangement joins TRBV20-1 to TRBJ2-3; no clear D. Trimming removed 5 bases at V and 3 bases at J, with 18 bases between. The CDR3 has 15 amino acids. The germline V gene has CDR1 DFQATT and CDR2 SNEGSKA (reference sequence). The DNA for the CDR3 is TGCAGTGCTGGAAGAGTTAGTTCTCGGACAGATACGCAGTATTTT. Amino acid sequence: CSAGRVSSRTDTQYF.

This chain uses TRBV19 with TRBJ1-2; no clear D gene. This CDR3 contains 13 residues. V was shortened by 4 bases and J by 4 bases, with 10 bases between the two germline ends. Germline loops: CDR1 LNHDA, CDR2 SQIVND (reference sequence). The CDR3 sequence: CASSTRGSYGYTF. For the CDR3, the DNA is TGTGCCAGTAGTACCCGTGGTTCCTATGGCTACACCTTC. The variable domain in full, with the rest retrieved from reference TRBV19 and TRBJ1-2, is DGGITQSPKYLFRKEGQNVTLSCEQNLNHDAMYWYRQDPGQGLRLIYYSQIVNDFQKGDIAEGYSVSREKKESFPLTVTSAQKNPTAFYLCASSTRGSYGYTFGSGTRLTVV.

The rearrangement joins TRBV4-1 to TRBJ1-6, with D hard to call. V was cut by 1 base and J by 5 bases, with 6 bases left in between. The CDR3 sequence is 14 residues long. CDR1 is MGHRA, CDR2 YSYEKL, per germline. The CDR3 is CASSQGQDNSPLHF. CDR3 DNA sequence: TGCGCCAGCAGCCAAGGGCAAGATAATTCACCCCTCCACTTT.

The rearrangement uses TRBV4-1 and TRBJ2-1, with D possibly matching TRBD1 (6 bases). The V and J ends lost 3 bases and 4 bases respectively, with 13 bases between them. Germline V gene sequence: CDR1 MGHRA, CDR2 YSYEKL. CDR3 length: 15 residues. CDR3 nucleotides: TGCGCCAGCAGCCAGCAAGGGACACCTTACAATGAGCAGTTCTTC. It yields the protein CASSQQGTPYNEQFF.

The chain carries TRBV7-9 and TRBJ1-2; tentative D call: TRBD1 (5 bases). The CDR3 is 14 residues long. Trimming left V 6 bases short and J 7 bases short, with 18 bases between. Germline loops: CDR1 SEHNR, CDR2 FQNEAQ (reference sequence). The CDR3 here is CASSHLLGDSGYTF. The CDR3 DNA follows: TGTGCCAGCAGTCACCTCCTCGGGGACTCTGGCTACACCTTC.